The T cell receptor (beta chain) under discussion was sequenced for a study of OX40 agonist ivuxolimab in advanced cancers. Study overall: Ivuxolimab, an antibody that agonizes OX40 (CD134), was administered to the patients. Eligibility admitted prior anti-PD-1, anti-PD-L1 or anti-CTLA-4 therapy; 30% to 40% had some.

Study-wide points: Expanded clones belonging to CD8+ T cells outnumbered, on average, those of CD4+.

CDR3 length: 10 amino acids. Germline V gene data show CDR1 as SGHRS and CDR2 as YFSETQ. Trimming removed 4 bases at V and 5 bases at J, with 3 bases between. Patients were excluded for autoimmune disease history or systemic immunosuppression. Sequenced by immunoSEQ multiplex PCR; TCRdb stores in-frame clones only, minus some. The sample has 80,000 to 100,000 clones, roughly 91% seen once. With regard to this clone: What it recognizes is unknown.

The source material was CD4+ or CD8+ T cells sorted from blood, sampled in a trial of the OX40 agonist ivuxolimab. This TCR derives from an adult with an advanced solid tumor such as melanoma, head and neck, liver or kidney cancer. The V call is TRBV5-1, the J call TRBJ2-5; D is uncertain. The CDR3 DNA reads as TGCGCCAGCAGCCGGGAGACCCAGTACTTC. Residues: CASSRETQYF.